The 28 T cell receptor beta chains given below trace back to one sample, sequenced in a study of Ad26.COV2.S vaccination and SARS-CoV-2 variants. TCRdb keeps only in-frame clones here, not all; method: immunoSEQ multiplex PCR. The table lists approximately 450,000 clones, 80% to 95% of them singletons, with more than 9% in the top ten. Treatment specified: 15 to 20 received Ad26.COV2.S at low or high dose, single or two shots; 5 received placebo; per-sample allocation not given. Sampling was done on day 63 after the first vaccine or placebo injection. Sequencing was performed on peripheral blood, taken in a trial of Ad26.COV2.S vaccine versus placebo. These receptor sequences come from a person aged 18-65 years who received the Ad26.COV2.S COVID-19 vaccine or a placebo.

This chain links TRBV9 with TRBJ2-7, with D possibly being TRBD1 (8 bases). CDR1 is SGDLS and CDR2 is YYNGEE in the germline V gene. V lost 4 bases and J 7 bases, leaving 27 bases between the germline ends. The CDR3 loop spans 17 amino acids. CDR3 region: CASSTGGTGALLGEQYF. Here the CDR3 DNA reads TGTGCCAGCAGCACCGGGGGGACAGGCGCCTTACTTGGGGAGCAGTACTTC.

The V and J genes are TRBV7-2 and TRBJ2-1; D not certain. CDR3 length: 13 residues. Germline V gene lookup returns CDR1 SGHTA and CDR2 FQGNSA. Trimming stripped 3 bases from V and 8 bases from J, with 11 bases between. DNA for the CDR3: TGTGCCAGCAGCTTTAGGCGCGGCGATGAGCAGTTCTTC. As protein: CASSFRRGDEQFF. The entire variable domain, with the rest obtained from reference TRBV7-2 and TRBJ2-1, is as follows: GAGVSQSPSNKVTEKGKDVELRCDPISGHTALYWYRQSLGQGLEFLIYFQGNSAPDKSGLPSDRFSAERTGGSVSTLTIQRTQQEDSAVYLCASSFRRGDEQFFGPGTRLTVL.

This chain connects TRBV9 to TRBJ2-5; D is perhaps TRBD2 (5 bases). The germline gives CDR1 SGDLS, CDR2 YYNGEE. V was clipped by 6 bases and J by 1 base, with 10 bases between them. The CDR3 covers 13 residues. CDR3 sequence reads: CASTDGLQETQYF. The CDR3 DNA reads as TGTGCCAGCACCGACGGACTCCAAGAGACCCAGTACTTC.

The genes are TRBV27 and TRBJ2-2; D gene ambiguous. Germline CDR1 reads MNHEY; CDR2 reads SMNVEV (reference sequence). The CDR3 sequence is 13 residues long. Trimming shortened V by 8 bases and J by 3 bases, and 10 bases separated the two germline ends. The CDR3 nucleotides read TGTGCCAGCCTACGACTCGACACCGGGGAGCTGTTTTTT. Protein: CASLRLDTGELFF.

This clone has more than one count but fewer than ten. The chain couples TRBV5-1 to TRBJ2-2; D gene uncertain. From germline, CDR1 is SGHRS and CDR2 YFSETQ. The CDR3 runs 15 residues. Trimming took 4 bases from V and 4 from J, leaving 14 bases between them. DNA of the CDR3: TGCGCCAGCAGCCCTGACGGAACAATCACCGGGGAGCTGTTTTTT. Translated: CASSPDGTITGELFF.

The V call is TRBV18, the J call TRBJ2-3; the match to TRBD2 covers 9 bases. In germline, CDR1 is KGHSH, CDR2 LQKENI. The CDR3 covers 15 residues. V dropped 1 base and J dropped 3; count of bases not matched to a gene: 2. In nucleotides, the CDR3 is TGTGCCAGCTCACCACTAGCGGGAGCTACAGATACGCAGTATTTT. Translating gives CASSPLAGATDTQYF.

The V and J genes are TRBV4-1 and TRBJ1-1, with TRBD1 matching over 10 bases. The trim removed 6 bases at V and 3 bases at J, leaving 16 bases unmatched. This CDR3 spans 18 amino acids. Germline CDR1 and CDR2: MGHRA and YSYEKL. CDR3 in DNA: TGCGCCAGCAGGACACCAGGGACAGGGGCGGATACGGACACTGAAGCTTTCTTT. It codes for CASRTPGTGADTDTEAFF.

As concerns this clone: This sample includes further DNA sequences coding for the same CDR3. V gene TRBV5-1 combines with J gene TRBJ1-1, with D perhaps matching TRBD1 (5 bases). V lost 0 bases, J lost 2 bases, and 8 bases lay in between. From germline, CDR1 is SGHRS and CDR2 YFSETQ. The CDR3 spans 14 residues. Written as DNA, the CDR3 is TGCGCCAGCAGCTTGGCCGGGACCAACACTGAAGCTTTCTTT. Translating it yields CASSLAGTNTEAFF.

V is TRBV23-1 and J is TRBJ2-7; D is tentatively TRBD1 or TRBD2 (5 bases each). TRBV23-1 carries the ORF label, with uncertain function. There are 17 residues in the CDR3. V shed 3 bases and J shed 3 bases, with 21 bases lying between them. The DNA of the CDR3 is TGCGCCAGCAGTCACGGTCCACCGGGACCGAGAAACTACGAGCAGTACTTC. Its protein product is CASSHGPPGPRNYEQYF.

The CDR3 nucleotides read TGTGCCAGCAGGCAACCTGGGACTGGAAACACCATATATTTT. This codes for CASRQPGTGNTIYF. The chain combines TRBV6-5 with TRBJ1-3; D gene ambiguous. The CDR3 has 14 residues. Germline V gives CDR1 MNHEY, CDR2 SVGAGI. Trimming left V 6 bases short and J 2 bases short, with 11 bases between.

This clone was picked up a small number of times. The chain recombines TRBV4-1 with TRBJ1-2; TRBD1 matches 10 bases. This CDR3 is 16 amino acids long. V lost 2 bases and J lost 6; bases outside the gene matches: 9. Germline lookup yields CDR1 MGHRA and CDR2 YSYEKL. The CDR3 loop reads CASSQPGQGHLDGYTF. DNA of the CDR3: TGCGCCAGCAGCCAACCGGGACAGGGGCATCTTGATGGCTACACCTTC.

This rearrangement joins TRBV6-5 to TRBJ1-2; TRBD1 is a possible D gene (5 bases). This CDR3 has 15 residues. Germline V gives CDR1 MNHEY, CDR2 SVGAGI. With 3 bases removed from V and 4 bases from J, the gap between germline ends came to 15 bases. The CDR3 coding sequence is TGTGCCAGCAGTTATTTATGGGGCGCTGGCTATGGCTACACCTTC. Amino acids: CASSYLWGAGYGYTF.

V gene TRBV19 combines with J gene TRBJ1-2; D is possibly TRBD1 (6 bases). Trimming left V 7 bases short and J 4 bases short, with 19 bases between. From germline, CDR1 is LNHDA and CDR2 SQIVND (reference sequence). The length of the CDR3 is 15 residues. The CDR3 nucleotides are TGTGCCAGTACCGGCGGGGGGGCAGGATTCTATGGCTACACCTTC. Encoded protein: CASTGGGAGFYGYTF.

The chain joins TRBV6-2 or TRBV6-3 to TRBJ2-1; unclear D gene. Germline values: CDR1 MNHEY, CDR2 SVGEGT. The CDR3 totals 12 residues. The V end was cut by 4 bases, the J end by 7 bases, with 8 bases between. CDR3 amino acids: CASSFGGNEQFF. The CDR3 nucleotides are TGTGCCAGCAGTTTTGGTGGAAATGAGCAGTTCTTC.

The chain has TRBV5-5 and TRBJ2-1; TRBD2 matches 7 bases. The CDR3 extends over 16 amino acids. Looked up from germline, CDR1 is SGHKS and CDR2 is YYEKEE (reference sequence). V shed 4 bases and J 10 bases; nucleotides not matched to a gene: 17. In DNA, the CDR3 is TGTGCCAGCAGCCCACTAGCGTTATTCAATGAACGGGAGCAGTTCTTC. This gives the protein CASSPLALFNEREQFF.

This clone appeared once. The chain couples TRBV5-1 to TRBJ2-5; TRBD2 aligns across 14 bases. The V gene's germline CDR1 is SGHRS and CDR2 YFSETQ. The CDR3 loop spans 17 amino acids. V dropped 1 base and J dropped 7; count of bases not matched to a gene: 9. The CDR3 loop is CASSLTLGLAGGGTQYF. CDR3 nucleotide sequence: TGCGCCAGCAGCTTGACCCTCGGACTAGCGGGAGGTGGGACCCAGTACTTC.

The chain links TRBV19 to TRBJ1-5, with a possible D match to TRBD1 (5 bases). The CDR3 sequence is 15 residues long. The V end was cut by 3 bases, the J end by 6 bases, with 15 bases between. The germline V gene encodes CDR1 LNHDA and CDR2 SQIVND (reference sequence). CDR3 residues: CASSIQGGGGQPQHF. Here the CDR3 DNA reads TGTGCCAGTAGTATTCAGGGAGGCGGTGGTCAGCCCCAGCATTTT.

CDR3 residues: CASSQEPETQYF. CDR3 nucleotide sequence: TGCGCCAGCAGCCAAGAACCCGAGACCCAGTACTTC. The chain combines TRBV4-1 with TRBJ2-5; no reliable D call. This CDR3 contains 12 residues. V lost 0 bases and J 5 bases, leaving 4 bases between the germline ends. Germline V gene sequence: CDR1 MGHRA, CDR2 YSYEKL.

The chain joins TRBV5-1 to TRBJ1-5; tentative D call: TRBD1 (6 bases). Germline V gene lookup returns CDR1 SGHRS and CDR2 YFSETQ. The CDR3 has 15 amino acids. The V end was cut by 0 bases, the J end by 3 bases, with 10 bases between. This CDR3 reads CASSLAGQINQPQHF. CDR3 coding DNA: TGCGCCAGCAGCTTGGCAGGACAGATCAATCAGCCCCAGCATTTT.

This clone turned up a few times. The rearrangement uses TRBV27 and TRBJ1-5; 8 nucleotides line up with TRBD1. The J segment lost 6 bases and the V segment lost 3 bases, leaving 4 bases of the junction unmatched. CDR1 MNHEY and CDR2 SMNVEV come from the germline V gene (reference sequence). The CDR3 loop spans 14 amino acids. CDR3 coding DNA: TGTGCCAGCAGTTTCGCAGGGGGCGGTCAGCCCCAGCATTTT. This translates into CASSFAGGGQPQHF.

This clone was observed once. The V and J genes are TRBV23-1 and TRBJ2-7, with unresolved D. TRBV23-1 is placed among ORFs of uncertain function. The CDR3 is 11 amino acids. The ends were cut back, 4 bases at V and 1 base at J, with 2 bases in the middle. The CDR3: CASSLSYEQYF. Here the CDR3 DNA reads TGCGCCAGCAGTCTTTCCTACGAGCAGTACTTC.

The rearrangement uses TRBV6-5 and TRBJ2-1; D is perhaps TRBD2 (5 bases). The CDR3 consists of 16 residues. V was shortened by 4 bases and J by 0 bases, with 13 bases between the two germline ends. From germline, CDR1 is MNHEY and CDR2 SVGAGI. The DNA of the CDR3 is TGTGCCAGCAGTTTACTAGTGGGTGACTCCTACAATGAGCAGTTCTTC. Its protein product is CASSLLVGDSYNEQFF.

This chain joins TRBV27 and TRBJ2-2; D is possibly TRBD2 (8 bases). This CDR3 is 13 amino acids long. The germline V gene has CDR1 MNHEY and CDR2 SMNVEV (reference sequence). V was shortened by 11 bases and J by 5 bases, with 15 bases between the two germline ends. This CDR3 reads CASGRGRTGELFF. CDR3 DNA: TGTGCCTCCGGGAGGGGGCGGACCGGGGAGCTGTTTTTT.

The chain recombines TRBV18 with TRBJ2-1, with 10 bases identical to TRBD1. This CDR3 contains 16 residues. V lost 3 bases and J lost 10; bases outside the gene matches: 12. Germline V gene lookup returns CDR1 KGHSH and CDR2 LQKENI. CDR3 sequence reads: CASSPPTGQGLGEQFF. In DNA, the CDR3 is TGTGCCAGCTCACCTCCCACGGGACAGGGGTTAGGGGAGCAGTTCTTC. The variable domain in full, completed from reference TRBV18 and TRBJ2-1, reads NAGVMQNPRHLVRRRGQEARLRCSPMKGHSHVYWYRQLPEEGLKFMVYLQKENIIDESGMPKERFSAEFPKEGPSILRIQQVVRGDSAAYFCASSPPTGQGLGEQFFGPGTRLTVL.

The chain recombines TRBV5-1 with TRBJ2-7; 9 bases agree with TRBD1. The V segment lost 0 bases and the J segment 2 bases; nucleotides outside the gene matches: 12. CDR3 length: 18 amino acids. Per germline, CDR1 SGHRS and CDR2 YFSETQ. CDR3 region: CASSLGTSQGAHPYEQYF. CDR3 bases: TGCGCCAGCAGCTTGGGGACCTCACAGGGGGCTCACCCCTACGAGCAGTACTTC.

The chain recombines TRBV6-2 or TRBV6-3 with TRBJ2-7; 8 bases are a match to TRBD1. After removal of 4 bases from V and 0 bases from J, the junction contained 8 bases not matched to a gene. CDR1 and CDR2 from the germline V gene are MNHEY and SVGEGT. This CDR3 spans 16 amino acids. CDR3 in DNA: TGTGCCAGCAGTTTACCCCGACAGGGGAGCTCCTACGAGCAGTACTTC. Its protein product is CASSLPRQGSSYEQYF.

The V and J genes are TRBV29-1 and TRBJ2-7; 11 bases align to TRBD1. V was pared by 5 bases and J by 5 bases, with 8 bases of the junction left unmatched. Germline CDR1 reads SQVTM; CDR2 reads ANQGSEA. CDR3 length equals 14 residues. CDR3 in DNA: TGCAGCGTTACGGATGGACAGGGGGCTAACGAGCAGTACTTC. Translated, it gives CSVTDGQGANEQYF.

This clone was seen only once. The chain is built from TRBV4-3 and TRBJ2-1; 12 bases agree with TRBD2. CDR1 and CDR2 (germline): LGHNA, YSLEER. The ends lost 0 bases at V and 7 bases at J; junction bases unmatched: 13. The CDR3 has 19 amino acids. CDR3 DNA: TGCGCCAGCAGCCAAGATGTCCTAGCGGGAGGGTCGTTGGGAAATGAGCAGTTCTTC. The encoded protein is CASSQDVLAGGSLGNEQFF.